This T cell receptor (beta chain) comes out of a study of cytomegalovirus exposure and HLA in healthy donors. Study context: The approximately 110 validation repertoires used the same platform as the roughly 670 first-cohort repertoires, a later analysis reported.

Measured with immunoSEQ multiplex PCR; TCRdb has only the in-frame clones, and not every one. Found here are some 170,000 clones, just under 90% of them singletons; the top ten hold 9% to 12%. Whole-study results and caveats: Confirmation was obtained in vitro that three CMV-associated chains are specific for CMV antigens. Cytomegalovirus-associated status was assigned to about 170 TCR beta chains.

Per the germline V gene, CDR1 is MRHNA and CDR2 is SNTAGT. This CDR3 has 15 amino acids. The V gene lost 0 bases and the J gene lost 7 bases, with 13 bases spanning the gap. Turning to this clone: Its antigen is as yet unknown.

The source material was PBMCs. The sequence derives from a young woman in good health and CMV-seropositive. This chain connects TRBV6-4 to TRBJ1-5; no clear D gene. The CDR3 DNA reads as TGTGCCAGCAGTGACTCTCCCGGGTCGGGACAGCCCCAGCATTTT. This gives the protein CASSDSPGSGQPQHF.